This T cell receptor (beta chain) was observed in a study of T-cell memory formation after mild COVID-19 (dated by TCRdb to about 2021). A note on the overall study: TCR sequence clusters from the two donors were found to be largely donor specific. T-cell clones expanding and contracting after mild COVID-19 in a couple of donors were tracked by longitudinal TCRalpha and TCRbeta repertoire sequencing. The cohort comprised two young, previously healthy adult volunteers, one female and one male. Results the study describes overall, beyond this receptor: Contracting CD4+ clones appeared mostly in the CM and EM memory subsets, whereas CD8+ clones were enriched in EMRA. Clones that contracted from day 15 to 85 showed balanced CD4/CD8 phenotypes, whereas a second wave of clones that expanded from day 15 to 37 leaned towards CD4+. SARS-CoV-2 specificity of the second-wave clones peaking on day 37 was not confirmed. Only two mild cases were covered by the study, and larger cohorts that include severe cases with pre-infection samples were considered necessary. Some responding clones were detected in pre-infection memory, which suggested that pre-existing cross-reactive memory T cells had joined the SARS-CoV-2 response.

Instrument used: Illumina NovaSeq 6000. TCRalpha and TCRbeta cDNA libraries were constructed by 5'RACE with constant-segment primers, with sample barcodes and unique molecular identifiers being introduced. RNA was extracted from every sample with Trizol reagent. Amplification of the libraries took two PCR steps, and the second step added a second sample barcode plus Illumina TruSeq adapters. Sequencing of the libraries was done on an Illumina NovaSeq, producing 2 x 150 bp paired-end reads. The published analysis was carried out like this. Reads were demultiplexed and collapsed into UMI-guided consensus sequences with migec v1.2.7. Using mixcr v2.1.11, UMI consensuses were aligned to TRA and TRB V and J templates and then assembled into clonotypes. A clonotype was counted as expanded or contracted only if both edgeR and NoisET called the change significant, with noise models trained on biological replicates. For edgeR calls, a false discovery rate-adjusted p below 0.01 and a log2 fold-change threshold of 1 were applied. As an exploratory analysis of dynamics, max-normalized trajectories of the 1000 most abundant clonotypes were examined with PCA combined with hierarchical clustering. Separately sequenced CD4+ and CD8+ repertoires were used to assign a CD4 or CD8 phenotype to each responding clone. TCRdb itself trimmed the public reads at Q25 with fastp, ran MiXCR and retained productive beta chains. Rows are unified per CDR3 protein, each entry keeping the most common DNA and genes. None of the V and J calls come from the authors' own analysis; TCRdb made them. This sample comprises hundreds of thousands of distinct CDR3 sequences, around 15% of them detected only once. Approximately 8.1% of the sample goes to the ten largest clones.

Details on this clonotype: Its antigen remains undetermined. The sample holds no much larger clone one base away, and base qualities are not on file.

PBMCs were isolated by Ficoll-Paque density gradient centrifugation. The receptor was derived from an adult woman who had mild COVID-19 (a few samples of this study predate the infection). The sample titles of this study are shuffled in the database, so cell type and time point are left out; the donor was told from shared clones. Sequenced: PBMCs or a T cell subset sorted from them (not recorded which).

The bases read TGTGCCAGCAGCCCGTCCCGGGACAGGTTCGGAAAGAACACTGAAGCTTTCTTT. Its protein product is CASSPSRDRFGKNTEAFF. This sequence uses TRBV7-8 and TRBJ1-1, and 8 junctional nucleotides match TRBD1. CDR1 SGHVS and CDR2 FQNEAQ are derived from the germline V gene. The CDR3, from cysteine to phenylalanine, totals 18 residues. This entry keeps only the CDR3 DNA: 54 bases, framed from base 1. V is trimmed back by 5 bases and J by 1 base, and the junction contains 15 bases that no gene match accounts for.